The 22 T cell receptor beta chains in this list originate from one sample, sequenced in a study of blood T cell repertoires in COVID-19. Assay used: immunoSEQ multiplex PCR; TCRdb lists only in-frame clones, some missing. The sample records hundreds of thousands of clones, 75% to 90% being singletons. The sample consisted of peripheral blood. The receptors were sampled from a man in his 60s who had recovered from COVID-19.

The chain carries TRBV4-3 and TRBJ2-7; 12 nucleotides line up with TRBD2. The junction had 7 bases not matched to a gene; V was cut back by 2 bases and J by 2 bases. The CDR3 is made up of 17 amino acids. The germline CDR1 and CDR2 sequences are LGHNA and YSLEER. CDR3 sequence: CASSQQVGLAGTYEQYF. CDR3 DNA: TGCGCCAGCAGCCAACAAGTGGGACTAGCGGGTACCTACGAGCAGTACTTC.

The chain carries TRBV19 and TRBJ1-5; 7 nucleotides match TRBD1. CDR3 length: 18 amino acids. Germline lookup yields CDR1 LNHDA and CDR2 SQIVND (reference sequence). The trim removed 7 bases at V and 0 bases at J, leaving 15 bases unmatched. CDR3 nucleotide sequence: TGTGCCAGTACCCGTAGTGGGGCAGGGGGAAATAGCAATCAGCCCCAGCATTTT. Protein: CASTRSGAGGNSNQPQHF. The variable domain in full, with the rest retrieved from reference TRBV19 and TRBJ1-5, is DGGITQSPKYLFRKEGQNVTLSCEQNLNHDAMYWYRQDPGQGLRLIYYSQIVNDFQKGDIAEGYSVSREKKESFPLTVTSAQKNPTAFYLCASTRSGAGGNSNQPQHFGDGTRLSIL.

The chain employs TRBV5-6 and TRBJ2-7; possibly TRBD2 for D (6 bases). The V gene's germline CDR1 is SGHDT and CDR2 YYEEEE. V lost 4 bases, J lost 0 bases, and 11 bases lay in between. The CDR3 extends over 14 amino acids. The CDR3 here is CASSSVGSSYEQYF. The CDR3 DNA sequence: TGTGCCAGCAGCAGCGTCGGGAGCTCCTACGAGCAGTACTTC.

This clone has just one count. V usage is TRBV19 and J usage is TRBJ1-5; no definite D call. CDR1 is LNHDA, CDR2 SQIVND, per germline (reference sequence). The CDR3 covers 14 residues. V was pared by 1 base and J by 2 bases, with 6 bases between. In DNA, the CDR3 is TGTGCCAGTAGTATAGTGGCAGGCAATCAGCCCCAGCATTTT. Translating gives CASSIVAGNQPQHF.

The V call is TRBV21-1, the J call TRBJ2-1; the table's D call, TRBD1, has no DNA check behind it. TRBV21-1 is a documented pseudogene. The CDR3 contains 15 residues. CDR3 bases: TGTGCCAGCAGCAACTATTGGGACAGGTACAATGAGCAGTTCTTC. Its translation is CASSNYWDRYNEQFF.

This sequence joins TRBV12-3 or TRBV12-4 and TRBJ2-5; tentative D call: TRBD2 (5 bases). This CDR3 has 13 residues. V lost 3 bases and J 4 bases, leaving 9 bases between the germline ends. CDR3 DNA sequence: TGTGCCAGCAGTTTCGGGGTTTCAGAGACCCAGTACTTC. It encodes CASSFGVSETQYF.

The J gene is TRBJ2-7, the V gene TRBV5-4, with 8 bases fitting TRBD1. From germline, CDR1 is SGHNT and CDR2 YYREEE (reference sequence). The CDR3 spans 13 residues. The junction had 4 bases not matched to a gene; V was cut back by 3 bases and J by 5 bases. The CDR3 loop is CASSSKDRDEQYF. Written as DNA, the CDR3 is TGTGCCAGCAGCTCGAAGGACAGGGACGAGCAGTACTTC.

The rearrangement links TRBV10-2 to TRBJ2-3; a weak D match, TRBD2 (5 bases). V was clipped by 8 bases and J by 3 bases, with 18 bases between them. The CDR3 extends over 15 amino acids. The germline V gene encodes CDR1 WSHSY and CDR2 SAAADI. CDR3 DNA: TGCGCCAGCCACCTTAGTGGGAGTCGGACAGATACGCAGTATTTT. Its protein is CASHLSGSRTDTQYF.

The chain joins TRBV28 to TRBJ1-2, with 7 bases aligning to TRBD1. The CDR3 is 12 residues long. The V segment lost 2 bases and the J segment 8 bases; nucleotides outside the gene matches: 2. Germline CDR1 MDHEN, CDR2 SYDVKM. The CDR3 is CASSLVGGGYTF. The DNA for the CDR3 is TGTGCCAGCAGTTTAGTAGGGGGCGGCTACACCTTC.

The V call is TRBV2, the J call TRBJ1-2, with no clear D. The V gene lost 6 bases and the J gene lost 5 bases, with 7 bases spanning the gap. This CDR3 is 11 amino acids long. The V gene's germline CDR1 is SNHLY and CDR2 FYNNEI. The CDR3 DNA follows: TGTGCCAGCAGGCGGTCATATGGCTACACCTTC. The encoded protein is CASRRSYGYTF.

Details on this clone: An end of the junction does not agree with germline; a read error may underlie this. The chain is built from TRBV7-9 and TRBJ2-3; 9 bases are a match to TRBD2. The CDR3 has 14 residues. CDR1 and CDR2 (germline): SEHNR, FQNEAQ (reference sequence). CDR3 nucleotide sequence: TGCGCCAGCAGCCGACTCGCGGGGGGGGATACGCAGTATTTT. Protein sequence: CASSRLAGGDTQYF. The whole variable domain, remainder taken from reference TRBV7-9 and TRBJ2-3, is DTGVSQNPRHKITKRGQNVTFRCDPISEHNRLYWYRQTLGQGPEFLTYFQNEAQLEKSRLLSDRFSAERPKGSFSTLEIQRTEQGDSAMYLCASSRLAGGDTQYFGPGTRLTVL.

The CDR3: CASSQDLGDRVYRQPQHF. CDR3 DNA sequence: TGTGCCAGCAGCCAAGACCTGGGGGACAGGGTTTATCGTCAGCCCCAGCATTTT. The rearrangement links TRBV4-2 to TRBJ1-5; 9 nucleotides match TRBD1. The CDR3 is 18 residues long. V lost 0 bases to trimming and J lost 6 bases; unmatched junction nucleotides: 12. Germline V gives CDR1 LGHNA, CDR2 YNFKEQ.

The gene calls are TRBV7-3 and TRBJ2-4; D possibly corresponds to TRBD1 (6 bases). The CDR3 consists of 16 residues. V was pared by 2 bases and J by 2 bases, with 13 bases between. Germline loops: CDR1 SGHTA, CDR2 FQGTGA. The CDR3 here is CASSLSPDSSKNIQYF. CDR3 sequence (DNA): TGTGCCAGCAGCTTATCTCCGGACAGCTCCAAAAACATTCAGTACTTC.

The chain has TRBV7-3 and TRBJ1-2; no clear D gene. The CDR3 runs 12 residues. V lost 4 bases and J 8 bases, leaving 11 bases between the germline ends. CDR1 and CDR2 from the germline V gene are SGHTA and FQGTGA. The CDR3 spells CASSYGYGGYTF. The CDR3 DNA is TGTGCCAGCAGCTACGGGTACGGGGGCTACACCTTC.

The chain employs TRBV5-6 and TRBJ1-4, with 8 bases lining up with TRBD1. The CDR3 spans 16 residues. V was pared by 0 bases and J by 10 bases, with 11 bases of the junction left unmatched. The germline CDR1 and CDR2 sequences are SGHDT and YYEEEE. The DNA of the CDR3 is TGTGCCAGCAGCTTGGCCTTAGCGACAGGGGAACGAAAACTGTTTTTT. Translating it yields CASSLALATGERKLFF.

As to this clone: At one end, the junction sequence differs from germline, possibly due to a read error. The chain combines TRBV7-9 with TRBJ2-3; D not resolved. CDR1 is SEHNR and CDR2 is FQNEAQ in the germline V gene (reference sequence). CDR3 length: 9 residues. The CDR3 is CASSTISNF. The CDR3 coding sequence is TGTGCCAGCAGCACCATTAGTAATTTT.

This chain connects TRBV7-9 to TRBJ1-1, with 9 bases that match TRBD1. With 5 bases clipped from V and 1 base from J, the junction kept 5 bases outside the gene matches. Germline-derived CDR1 and CDR2 are SEHNR and FQNEAQ (reference sequence). This CDR3 comprises 15 residues. DNA of the CDR3: TGTGCCAGCAGCCCGGGACAGGGTGGGAACACTGAAGCTTTCTTT. This encodes CASSPGQGGNTEAFF.

This clone was observed a handful of times. This rearrangement joins TRBV3-1 (or the pseudogene TRBV3-2) to TRBJ2-7; TRBD2 is a possible D gene (6 bases). Germline V gene data show CDR1 as LGHDT and CDR2 as YNNKEL (reference sequence). The CDR3 spans 14 residues. The V end was cut by 4 bases, the J end by 4 bases, with 14 bases between. The CDR3 coding sequence is TGTGCCAGCAGCCCCCGGGACTCAATATACGAGCAGTACTTC. This codes for CASSPRDSIYEQYF.

J is TRBJ2-3 and V is TRBV19; TRBD2 aligns across 10 bases. Germline trimming cut 4 bases from V and 0 bases from J; bases unmatched to any gene: 4. This CDR3 region has 16 residues. CDR1 and CDR2 from the germline V gene are LNHDA and SQIVND (reference sequence). The CDR3 sequence: CASSSSGRPSTDTQYF. CDR3 DNA: TGTGCCAGTAGTAGTAGCGGGAGGCCTAGCACAGATACGCAGTATTTT.

This clone was detected a few times. This sequence joins TRBV28 and TRBJ1-2; TRBD1 agrees at 10 bases. The germline CDR1 and CDR2 sequences are MDHEN and SYDVKM. The V and J ends lost 6 bases and 10 bases, in that order; junction bases with no gene match: 11. The CDR3 length is 14 residues. The CDR3 DNA sequence: TGTGCCAGCAGGCCATGGGACAGGGGAAAGGACTACACCTTC. Protein product: CASRPWDRGKDYTF.

This clone has a single count. This chain joins TRBV7-2 and TRBJ1-5; no clear D. In germline, CDR1 is SGHTA, CDR2 FQGNSA. There are 14 residues in the CDR3. Trimming took 1 base from V and 3 from J, leaving 7 bases between them. CDR3 nucleotides: TGTGCCAGCAGCTTAGGTCACACCAATCAGCCCCAGCATTTT. Encoded protein: CASSLGHTNQPQHF.

The chain is built from TRBV11-2 and TRBJ2-7; D possibly corresponds to TRBD1 (7 bases). Germline loops: CDR1 SGHAT, CDR2 FQNNGV. This CDR3 region has 14 residues. Trimming pared 2 bases from V and 6 bases from J, leaving 14 bases between. This CDR3 is CASSLRQGGVEQYF. CDR3 DNA: TGTGCCAGCAGCTTACGTCAGGGGGGCGTCGAGCAGTACTTC.